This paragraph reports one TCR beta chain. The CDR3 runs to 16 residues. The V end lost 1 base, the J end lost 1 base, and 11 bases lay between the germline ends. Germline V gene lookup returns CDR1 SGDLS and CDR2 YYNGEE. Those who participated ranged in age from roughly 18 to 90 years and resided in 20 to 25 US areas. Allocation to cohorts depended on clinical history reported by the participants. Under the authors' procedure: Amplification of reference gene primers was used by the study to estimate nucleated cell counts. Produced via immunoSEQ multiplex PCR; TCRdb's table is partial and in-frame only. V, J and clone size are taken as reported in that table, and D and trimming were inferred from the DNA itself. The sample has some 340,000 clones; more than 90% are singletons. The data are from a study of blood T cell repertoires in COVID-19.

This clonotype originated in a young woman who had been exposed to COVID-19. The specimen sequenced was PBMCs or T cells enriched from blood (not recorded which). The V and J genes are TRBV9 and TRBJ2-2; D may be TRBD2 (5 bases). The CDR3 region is CASSVRGLLNTGELFF. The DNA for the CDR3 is TGTGCCAGCAGCGTAAGAGGACTCCTGAACACCGGGGAGCTGTTTTTT.